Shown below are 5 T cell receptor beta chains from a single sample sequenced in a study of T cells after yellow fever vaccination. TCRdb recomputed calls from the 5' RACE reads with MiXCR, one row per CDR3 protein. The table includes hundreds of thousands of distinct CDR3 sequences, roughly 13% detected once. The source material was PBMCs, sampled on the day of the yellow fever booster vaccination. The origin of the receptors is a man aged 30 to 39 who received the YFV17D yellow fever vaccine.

The CDR3 region is CASGVYRELFF. In DNA, the CDR3 is TGTGCCAGCGGCGTTTACAGGGAGCTGTTTTTT. This chain connects TRBV12-3 or TRBV12-4 to TRBJ2-2; no reliable D call. This CDR3 contains 11 residues. V lost 8 bases to trimming and J lost 9 bases, with 10 bases between them.

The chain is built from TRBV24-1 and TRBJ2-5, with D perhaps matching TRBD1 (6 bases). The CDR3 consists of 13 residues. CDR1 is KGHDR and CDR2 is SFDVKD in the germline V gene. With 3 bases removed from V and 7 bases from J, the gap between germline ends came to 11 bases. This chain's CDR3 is CATSDQGLVTQYF. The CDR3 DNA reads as TGTGCCACCAGTGATCAGGGGTTGGTGACCCAGTACTTC.

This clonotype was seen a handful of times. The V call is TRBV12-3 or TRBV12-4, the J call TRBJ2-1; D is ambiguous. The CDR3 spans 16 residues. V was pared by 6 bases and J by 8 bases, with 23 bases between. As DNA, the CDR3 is TGTGCCAGCAGGGCCCGGCTCGGGCTTATTCTAGATGAGCAGTTCTTC. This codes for CASRARLGLILDEQFF.

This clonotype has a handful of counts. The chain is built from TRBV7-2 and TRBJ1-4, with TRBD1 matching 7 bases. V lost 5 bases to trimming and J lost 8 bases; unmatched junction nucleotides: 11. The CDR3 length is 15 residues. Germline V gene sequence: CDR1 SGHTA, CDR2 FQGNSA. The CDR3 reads CASSTDRAYGEKLFF. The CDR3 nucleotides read TGTGCCAGCAGCACCGACAGGGCTTATGGGGAAAAACTGTTTTTT.

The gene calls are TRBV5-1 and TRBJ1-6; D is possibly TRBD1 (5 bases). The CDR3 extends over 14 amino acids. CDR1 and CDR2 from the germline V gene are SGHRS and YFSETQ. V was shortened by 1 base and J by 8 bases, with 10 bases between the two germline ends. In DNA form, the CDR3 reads TGCGCCAGCAGCTTGACGGGGGGGGATTCACCCCTCCACTTT. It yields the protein CASSLTGGDSPLHF.